These 32 T cell receptor beta chains originate from one sample sequenced in a study of cytomegalovirus exposure and HLA in healthy donors. Only in-frame clones appear in the TCRdb table, and some are missing; sequencing was by immunoSEQ multiplex PCR. Among some 56,000 clones listed, approximately 93% were seen once. Sequenced sample: PBMCs. The receptor set was obtained from a woman aged 18-35 years in good health and CMV-seropositive.

The table lists this clone with a few counts. The chain uses TRBV5-5 and TRBJ2-3; 9 bases map to TRBD1. Germline assignment: CDR1 SGHKS and CDR2 YYEKEE (reference sequence). Trimming at V came to 4 bases and at J to 2 bases, leaving 5 bases not matched to a gene. The CDR3 has 15 amino acids. The CDR3 bases are TGTGCCAGCAGCGGACAGGGGCCGGACACAGATACGCAGTATTTT. This translates into CASSGQGPDTDTQYF. The complete variable domain, with remaining parts taken from reference TRBV5-5 and TRBJ2-3, reads DAGVTQSPTHLIKTRGQQVTLRCSPISGHKSVSWYQQVLGQGPQFIFQYYEKEERGRGNFPDRFSARQFPNYSSELNVNALLLGDSALYLCASSGQGPDTDTQYFGPGTRLTVL.

This rearrangement joins TRBV27 to TRBJ2-3, with 9 bases that match TRBD2. The CDR3 is 21 residues long. Germline trimming cut 4 bases from V and 2 bases from J; bases unmatched to any gene: 22. Germline V lookup: CDR1 MNHEY, CDR2 SMNVEV (reference sequence). The DNA for the CDR3 is TGTGCCAGCAGTTCCCGGTTGGAAGCGGGGGGCCCCTATACTTTCACAGATACGCAGTATTTT. It codes for CASSSRLEAGGPYTFTDTQYF.

The rearrangement uses TRBV27 and TRBJ2-6; 7 bases align to TRBD2. Unmatched junction bases numbered 5, after V lost 6 bases and J lost 0 bases. The CDR3 is 16 amino acids. Germline loops: CDR1 MNHEY, CDR2 SMNVEV (reference sequence). The CDR3 spells CASRRTGGSGANVLTF. In nucleotides, the CDR3 is TGTGCCAGCAGACGGACGGGGGGCTCTGGGGCCAACGTCCTGACTTTC.

This chain connects TRBV4-1 to TRBJ1-4, with D possibly matching TRBD1 (5 bases). Germline CDR1 MGHRA, CDR2 YSYEKL. Trimming pared 2 bases from V and 8 bases from J, leaving 21 bases between. The CDR3 is made up of 17 amino acids. The CDR3 loop reads CASSQLDSTGPLEKLFF. The CDR3 region has the DNA TGCGCCAGCAGCCAACTCGACTCTACAGGCCCCTTAGAAAAACTGTTTTTT.

The V and J genes are TRBV11-2 and TRBJ2-7, with D hard to call. V lost 3 bases and J lost 2, with 8 bases in between. CDR3 size: 13 residues. Germline loops: CDR1 SGHAT, CDR2 FQNNGV. CDR3 residues: CASSFSAAYEQYF. CDR3 DNA sequence: TGTGCCAGCAGCTTCAGTGCAGCCTACGAGCAGTACTTC.

This chain connects TRBV7-3 to TRBJ1-1; D perhaps matches TRBD1 (5 bases). CDR1 and CDR2 from the germline V gene are SGHTA and FQGTGA. This CDR3 contains 13 residues. V lost 2 bases and J 1 base, leaving 5 bases between the germline ends. The CDR3 region is CASSLQGNTEAFF. The CDR3 DNA follows: TGTGCCAGCAGCTTACAGGGGAACACTGAAGCTTTCTTT.

The CDR3 here is CASTLGTGGNTIYF. CDR3 bases: TGTGCCAGCACCCTTGGTACAGGGGGAAACACCATATATTTT. The chain is built from TRBV6-5 and TRBJ1-3; D may be TRBD1 (6 bases). This CDR3 is built from 14 residues. V was clipped by 7 bases and J by 4 bases, with 14 bases between them. Per germline, CDR1 MNHEY and CDR2 SVGAGI.

The chain's CDR3 is CAISGPGTGGGEGIQYF. The CDR3 region has the DNA TGTGCCATCAGTGGCCCCGGGACAGGGGGTGGAGAGGGCATTCAGTACTTC. This chain uses TRBV10-3 with TRBJ2-4, with 11 nucleotides matching TRBD1. The CDR3 runs to 17 residues. Germline V gene sequence: CDR1 ENHRY, CDR2 SYGVKD. Trimming at V came to 4 bases and at J to 9 bases, leaving 14 bases not matched to a gene.

CDR3: CARSSGRDRGPDEQFF. The CDR3 bases are TGTGCCAGAAGCTCGGGCCGGGACAGGGGGCCAGATGAGCAGTTCTTC. The chain couples TRBV5-3 to TRBJ2-1; 12 nucleotides line up with TRBD1. TRBV5-3 is labeled an ORF, and its function is uncertain. CDR3 length equals 16 residues. V was pared by 3 bases and J by 8 bases, with 9 bases of the junction left unmatched.

Remarks on this clone: The sample carries other DNA sequences with the same CDR3. The chain is built from TRBV5-1 and TRBJ2-5; a possible D gene is TRBD1 (6 bases). The CDR3 extends over 13 amino acids. V lost 4 bases and J lost 1, with 8 bases in between. Germline V gives CDR1 SGHRS, CDR2 YFSETQ. Here the CDR3 reads CASSRDIQETQYF. CDR3 coding DNA: TGCGCCAGCAGCCGGGACATCCAAGAGACCCAGTACTTC.

The chain is built from TRBV7-9 and TRBJ1-1, with TRBD1 matching over 11 bases. CDR1 SEHNR and CDR2 FQNEAQ come from the germline V gene (reference sequence). V shed 5 bases and J 8 bases; nucleotides not matched to a gene: 7. This CDR3 is 14 amino acids long. CDR3 in DNA: TGTGCCAGCAGCCTCGGGACAGGGGGGGGAGAAGCTTTCTTT. Its protein is CASSLGTGGGEAFF.

The chain is built from TRBV9 and TRBJ2-3; 8 nucleotides align to TRBD1. Germline V gives CDR1 SGDLS, CDR2 YYNGEE. V dropped 0 bases and J dropped 2; count of bases not matched to a gene: 8. The CDR3 contains 17 residues. The CDR3: CASSVGTGIDITDTQYF. CDR3 DNA: TGTGCCAGCAGCGTAGGGACAGGGATCGATATCACAGATACGCAGTATTTT.

The rearrangement joins TRBV7-9 to TRBJ1-5; the D gene is possibly TRBD1 (5 bases). CDR1 and CDR2 (germline): SEHNR, FQNEAQ (reference sequence). V was shortened by 5 bases and J by 4 bases, with 15 bases between the two germline ends. The CDR3 contains 15 residues. The DNA of the CDR3 is TGTGCCAGCAGCATAGGGTGGGCAGGGAATCAGCCCCAGCATTTT. Translation: CASSIGWAGNQPQHF.

This clone appeared a single time. In DNA, the CDR3 is TGTGCCAGTGCCTGGGGGGGGTATAGCAATCAGCCCCAGCATTTT. It specifies CASAWGGYSNQPQHF. The J gene is TRBJ1-5, the V gene TRBV19, with a possible D match to TRBD1 (5 bases). The CDR3 covers 15 residues. CDR1 and CDR2 (germline): LNHDA, SQIVND (reference sequence). The ends were cut back, 8 bases at V and 0 bases at J, with 14 bases in the middle.

V and J are TRBV6-6 and TRBJ2-5, with 9 bases that match TRBD1. CDR3 length: 15 amino acids. J was trimmed by 5 bases and V by 5 bases; bases with no gene match: 9. Germline CDR1 MNHNY, CDR2 SVGAGI (reference sequence). The CDR3 here is CASSPGQGRYETQYF. The DNA of the CDR3 is TGTGCCAGCAGTCCGGGACAGGGACGGTATGAGACCCAGTACTTC.

This sequence joins TRBV28 and TRBJ1-5, with D hard to call. The germline gives CDR1 MDHEN, CDR2 SYDVKM. The CDR3 is made up of 13 amino acids. V was shortened by 7 bases and J by 3 bases, with 10 bases between the two germline ends. CDR3 protein: CASTDTFNQPQHF. For the CDR3, the DNA is TGTGCCAGCACAGACACGTTCAATCAGCCCCAGCATTTT.

Only one count was recorded for this clone. The gene calls are TRBV7-9 and TRBJ1-4, with 9 bases identical to TRBD1. Germline-derived CDR1 and CDR2 are SEHNR and FQNEAQ (reference sequence). CDR3 size: 15 residues. V dropped 5 bases and J dropped 5; count of bases not matched to a gene: 6. CDR3 residues: CASSHWDRVNEKLFF. In DNA, the CDR3 is TGTGCCAGCAGCCACTGGGACAGGGTAAATGAAAAACTGTTTTTT.

This clone was picked up one time. This rearrangement joins TRBV28 to TRBJ1-2, with no clear D. CDR1 is MDHEN, CDR2 SYDVKM, per germline. The CDR3 contains 11 residues. The germline V and J ends were trimmed by 7 bases and 5 bases, with 8 bases remaining between them. The CDR3 reads CASKAEYGYTF. In DNA, the CDR3 is TGTGCCAGCAAGGCGGAATATGGCTACACCTTC.

This clone was counted between two and nine times. The chain combines TRBV9 with TRBJ2-3; TRBD1 agrees at 12 bases. The CDR3 spans 16 residues. The junction had 11 bases not matched to a gene; V was cut back by 7 bases and J by 5 bases. Germline CDR1 reads SGDLS; CDR2 reads YYNGEE. The CDR3 DNA reads as TGTGCCAGCGGGACAGGGGGCGCTTCTTATCTAGATACGCAGTATTTT. Translation gives CASGTGGASYLDTQYF.

The chain links TRBV29-1 to TRBJ2-7; 7 nucleotides line up with TRBD1. The CDR3 extends over 11 amino acids. Germline V gene lookup returns CDR1 SQVTM and CDR2 ANQGSEA. The V segment lost 6 bases and the J segment 3 bases; nucleotides outside the gene matches: 2. CDR3 DNA: TGCAGCGTATCAGGGGGCTACGAGCAGTACTTC. Translated, it gives CSVSGGYEQYF.

This chain links TRBV23-1 with TRBJ1-1, with 7 bases aligning to TRBD1. TRBV23-1 is known as an ORF, though its function is uncertain. The CDR3 runs 15 residues. V dropped 5 bases and J dropped 7; count of bases not matched to a gene: 13. CDR3 DNA sequence: TGCGCCAGCAGTTATAAACGACAGGGATGTGGTGAAGCTTTCTTT. This translates into CASSYKRQGCGEAFF.

The rearrangement links TRBV6-6 to TRBJ2-7; 7 nucleotides align to TRBD1. The CDR3 is 15 amino acids. V trimming: 0 bases; J trimming: 7 bases; junction bases outside the gene matches: 9. Germline V lookup: CDR1 MNHNY, CDR2 SVGAGI (reference sequence). This chain's CDR3 is CASSYSGRQGLEQYF. For the CDR3, the DNA is TGTGCCAGCAGTTACTCGGGGAGACAGGGTCTAGAGCAGTACTTC.

The rearrangement joins TRBV4-2 to TRBJ1-4; D not certain. Germline V gives CDR1 LGHNA, CDR2 YNFKEQ. Between the trimmed V and J ends, which lost 0 bases and 0 bases, there was a span of 5 bases. This CDR3 comprises 15 residues. The CDR3 is CASSQELATNEKLFF. CDR3 coding DNA: TGTGCCAGCAGCCAAGAACTTGCAACTAATGAAAAACTGTTTTTT.

This chain uses TRBV6-4 with TRBJ2-3, with TRBD2 identical over 9 bases. The CDR3 has 16 amino acids. Germline V CDR1 and CDR2: MRHNA, SNTAGT. The V and J ends lost 2 bases and 6 bases, in that order; junction bases with no gene match: 9. The CDR3 loop reads CASSDEFGGGADTQYF. Here the CDR3 DNA reads TGTGCCAGCAGTGACGAGTTTGGCGGGGGGGCGGATACGCAGTATTTT.

A single count supports this clone. The rearrangement joins TRBV5-4 to TRBJ2-4; a possible D gene is TRBD1 (8 bases). CDR3 size: 16 residues. Trimming took 4 bases from V and 3 from J, leaving 17 bases between them. Germline CDR1 reads SGHNT; CDR2 reads YYREEE (reference sequence). CDR3 region: CASSLQGGQGKNIQYF. CDR3 DNA: TGTGCCAGCAGCCTACAGGGGGGGCAGGGCAAAAACATTCAGTACTTC.

The CDR3 nucleotides are TGTGCCAGCAGCTTAGCGCCGGACAGGGTACCCTACGAGCAGTACTTC. Amino acids: CASSLAPDRVPYEQYF. The rearrangement uses TRBV11-2 and TRBJ2-7, with 8 bases fitting TRBD1. The J segment lost 2 bases and the V segment lost 1 base, leaving 7 bases of the junction unmatched. This CDR3 comprises 16 residues. Germline V gives CDR1 SGHAT, CDR2 FQNNGV. The variable domain in full, completed from reference TRBV11-2 and TRBJ2-7, reads EAGVAQSPRYKIIEKRQSVAFWCNPISGHATLYWYQQILGQGPKLLIQFQNNGVVDDSQLPKDRFSAERLKGVDSTLKIQPAKLEDSAVYLCASSLAPDRVPYEQYFGPGTRLTVT.

This clone has only one observation. The chain joins TRBV6-5 to TRBJ2-3; 9 bases align to TRBD2. The germline V gene has CDR1 MNHEY and CDR2 SVGAGI. CDR3 length equals 16 residues. V was clipped by 0 bases and J by 4 bases; unmatched bases: 5. CDR3 DNA sequence: TGTGCCAGCAGTTACTCCGCGGGGGGGATCGCAGATACGCAGTATTTT. This translates into CASSYSAGGIADTQYF.

The chain employs TRBV7-9 and TRBJ2-5; 8 bases align to TRBD1. Per germline, CDR1 SEHNR and CDR2 FQNEAQ (reference sequence). The CDR3 sequence is 14 residues long. J gave up 4 bases and V 4 bases, and 5 bases lay outside the gene matches. The CDR3 DNA follows: TGTGCCAGCAGCTACCTAGGGACAGGAGAGACCCAGTACTTC. Residues: CASSYLGTGETQYF.

This chain connects TRBV10-3 to TRBJ2-7, with D possibly being TRBD1 (6 bases). V was clipped by 6 bases and J by 3 bases, with 15 bases between them. Germline-derived CDR1 and CDR2 are ENHRY and SYGVKD. The CDR3 sequence is 14 residues long. This CDR3 is CAISPGHLFYEQYF. For the CDR3, the DNA is TGTGCCATCAGCCCGGGACATTTGTTCTACGAGCAGTACTTC.

J is TRBJ2-3 and V is TRBV15; D not resolved. This CDR3 is 12 amino acids long. Germline CDR1 LNHNV, CDR2 YYDKDF (reference sequence). The V gene lost 4 bases and the J gene lost 8 bases, with 10 bases spanning the gap. CDR3 loop: CATSKVRSTQYF. CDR3 bases: TGTGCCACCAGCAAAGTACGCAGTACGCAGTATTTT.

This chain links TRBV7-3 with TRBJ2-2; 11 nucleotides match TRBD2. Trimming cost V 1 base and J 0 bases; bases outside gene matches: 7. The length of the CDR3 is 19 residues. The germline V gene encodes CDR1 SGHTA and CDR2 FQGTGA. The CDR3 DNA reads as TGTGCCAGCAGCTTAAATCCTAGCGGGGGGAATACGAACACCGGGGAGCTGTTTTTT. Its translation: CASSLNPSGGNTNTGELFF.

The chain carries TRBV19 and TRBJ2-5; 8 nucleotides agree with TRBD1. Losses at the gene ends were 8 bases for V and 7 bases for J; bases not matched to a gene: 9. Germline V gene data show CDR1 as LNHDA and CDR2 as SQIVND (reference sequence). The CDR3 covers 13 residues. The CDR3 nucleotides are TGTGCCAGTTCCCTCTCCACAGGGGGGACCCAGTACTTC. Its protein product is CASSLSTGGTQYF.